Following are 30 T cell receptor beta chains from one sample sequenced in a study of blood T cell repertoires in COVID-19. Generated by immunoSEQ multiplex PCR, the TCRdb table keeps only in-frame clones and is missing some. The profile covers some 49,000 clones, with roughly 87% appearing a single time and roughly 10% taken by the ten largest. The source material was peripheral blood. The source is a human donor in a cohort sampled during active COVID-19.

The chain has TRBV28 and TRBJ1-1, with D possibly matching TRBD1 (5 bases). This CDR3 is 12 amino acids long. Looked up from germline, CDR1 is MDHEN and CDR2 is SYDVKM. Trimming stripped 5 bases from V and 8 bases from J, with 12 bases between. The CDR3 region is CASSAPRGEAFF. The CDR3 region has the DNA TGTGCCAGCAGTGCCCCCCGGGGGGAAGCTTTCTTT.

This clone was seen more than once but under ten times. The V and J genes are TRBV19 and TRBJ1-5; 8 bases map to TRBD1. Per germline, CDR1 LNHDA and CDR2 SQIVND (reference sequence). This CDR3 is built from 16 residues. J gave up 4 bases and V 5 bases, and 10 bases lay outside the gene matches. DNA of the CDR3: TGTGCCAGTAGTCACGGTGGACAGGGAACAAATCAGCCCCAGCATTTT. Protein: CASSHGGQGTNQPQHF.

The chain combines TRBV21-1 with TRBJ2-3; TRBD1 reflects the table's D call only, with no check against the DNA. TRBV21-1 represents a pseudogene. The CDR3 runs 14 residues. The CDR3 spells CASSKGTGQRGQYF. The CDR3 DNA sequence: TGTGCCAGCAGCAAAGGGACGGGACAGAGAGGTCAGTATTTT.

The genes are TRBV2 and TRBJ2-5; possibly TRBD1 for D (6 bases). Germline V gene data show CDR1 as SNHLY and CDR2 as FYNNEI. The CDR3 covers 13 residues. The V and J ends lost 4 bases and 2 bases respectively, with 8 bases between them. The CDR3 reads CASSGGQQETQYF. The DNA for the CDR3 is TGTGCCAGCAGTGGCGGACAGCAAGAGACCCAGTACTTC.

This chain joins TRBV5-1 and TRBJ2-1; 7 bases align to TRBD2. After removal of 5 bases from V and 7 bases from J, the junction contained 6 bases not matched to a gene. The CDR3 runs 13 residues. Looked up from germline, CDR1 is SGHRS and CDR2 is YFSETQ. The CDR3 loop is CASSGGGRNEQFF. As DNA, the CDR3 is TGCGCCAGCAGTGGGGGAGGGAGGAATGAGCAGTTCTTC.

The chain has TRBV3-1 (or the pseudogene TRBV3-2) and TRBJ2-1; the D gene is possibly TRBD2 (5 bases). Trimming took 3 bases from V and 4 from J, leaving 16 bases between them. Looked up from germline, CDR1 is LGHDT and CDR2 is YNNKEL (reference sequence). This CDR3 comprises 16 residues. CDR3 sequence reads: CASSQLRGSAYNEQFF. CDR3 sequence (DNA): TGTGCCAGCAGCCAGCTAAGAGGGTCAGCTTACAATGAGCAGTTCTTC.

The chain couples TRBV28 to TRBJ2-1; 7 bases match TRBD2. The germline V gene encodes CDR1 MDHEN and CDR2 SYDVKM. The CDR3 consists of 12 residues. V gave up 8 bases and J gave up 5 bases; unmatched junction bases: 3. CDR3 DNA sequence: TGTGCCAGCGGGAGGGGACACAATGAGCAGTTCTTC. It encodes CASGRGHNEQFF.

The J gene is TRBJ2-7, the V gene TRBV7-9; the match to TRBD2 covers 12 bases. V lost 5 bases, J lost 5 bases, and 13 bases stayed unmatched. Germline CDR1 SEHNR, CDR2 FQNEAQ (reference sequence). This CDR3 has 17 amino acids. CDR3 coding DNA: TGTGCCAGCAGCCAGGTCCTAGCGGGAGGGCCTTGGGACGAGCAGTACTTC. Translating gives CASSQVLAGGPWDEQYF.

DNA of the CDR3: TGTGCCAGCAACGCTTTGGATCCCAGCGGAGGCACAGATACGCAGTATTTT. This codes for CASNALDPSGGTDTQYF. The rearrangement joins TRBV28 to TRBJ2-3; tentatively, D is TRBD2 (5 bases). The CDR3 extends over 17 amino acids. Per germline, CDR1 MDHEN and CDR2 SYDVKM. V was shortened by 7 bases and J by 1 base, with 21 bases between the two germline ends. Full variable domain (missing parts from reference TRBV28 and TRBJ2-3): DVKVTQSSRYLVKRTGEKVFLECVQDMDHENMFWYRQDPGLGLRLIYFSYDVKMKEKGDIPEGYSVSREKKERFSLILESASTNQTSMYLCASNALDPSGGTDTQYFGPGTRLTVL.

The V gene is TRBV28, the J gene TRBJ2-7, with 7 nucleotides matching TRBD1. The CDR3 has 13 amino acids. V was clipped by 8 bases and J by 4 bases; unmatched bases: 8. Germline lookup yields CDR1 MDHEN and CDR2 SYDVKM. CDR3 sequence reads: CASLKQGWYEQYF. CDR3 DNA: TGTGCCAGCCTGAAACAGGGGTGGTACGAGCAGTACTTC. Filled out from reference TRBV28 and TRBJ2-7, the complete variable domain reads DVKVTQSSRYLVKRTGEKVFLECVQDMDHENMFWYRQDPGLGLRLIYFSYDVKMKEKGDIPEGYSVSREKKERFSLILESASTNQTSMYLCASLKQGWYEQYFGPGTRLTVT.

V and J are TRBV5-1 and TRBJ2-1; 10 nucleotides align to TRBD2. In germline, CDR1 is SGHRS, CDR2 YFSETQ. The CDR3 sequence is 17 residues long. V shed 0 bases and J 3 bases; nucleotides not matched to a gene: 6. CDR3 DNA: TGCGCCAGCAGCTTGGACCGGAGCGGGAGGGGCTACAATGAGCAGTTCTTC. Protein: CASSLDRSGRGYNEQFF.

CDR3 sequence reads: CASSFLAGASHEQYF. The CDR3 nucleotides are TGTGCCAGCAGTTTTCTCGCGGGAGCATCCCACGAGCAGTACTTC. The chain has TRBV28 and TRBJ2-7; 7 nucleotides match TRBD2. Germline V gene data show CDR1 as MDHEN and CDR2 as SYDVKM. CDR3 size: 15 residues. After removal of 3 bases from V and 5 bases from J, the junction contained 10 bases not matched to a gene.

The chain uses TRBV3-1 (or the pseudogene TRBV3-2) and TRBJ2-7; 8 nucleotides agree with TRBD2. This CDR3 has 15 residues. V shed 1 base and J 7 bases; nucleotides not matched to a gene: 9. In germline, CDR1 is LGHDT, CDR2 YNNKEL (reference sequence). The CDR3 DNA follows: TGTGCCAGCAGCCAAGCCCCAGCGGGAGCCGAAGAGCAGTACTTC. It codes for CASSQAPAGAEEQYF.

This rearrangement joins TRBV11-2 to TRBJ2-7, with a tentative D call TRBD1 (6 bases). Germline lookup yields CDR1 SGHAT and CDR2 FQNNGV. V shed 3 bases and J shed 3 bases, with 12 bases lying between them. The CDR3 is 14 amino acids. CDR3 in DNA: TGTGCCAGCAGCTTTTCCCGGGGACACTACGAGCAGTACTTC. This encodes CASSFSRGHYEQYF. The full variable domain, completed using reference TRBV11-2 and TRBJ2-7, is EAGVAQSPRYKIIEKRQSVAFWCNPISGHATLYWYQQILGQGPKLLIQFQNNGVVDDSQLPKDRFSAERLKGVDSTLKIQPAKLEDSAVYLCASSFSRGHYEQYFGPGTRLTVT.

The chain links TRBV3-1 (or the pseudogene TRBV3-2) to TRBJ2-7; 10 bases are a match to TRBD1. Trimming cost V 3 bases and J 3 bases; bases outside gene matches: 5. CDR1 is LGHDT, CDR2 YNNKEL, per germline (reference sequence). The CDR3 extends over 15 amino acids. CDR3 in DNA: TGTGCCAGCAGCCATTTTGGGACAGGGGTCTACGAGCAGTACTTC. Its protein is CASSHFGTGVYEQYF.

The chain couples TRBV27 to TRBJ2-3; 15 bases map to TRBD2. The junction had 4 bases not matched to a gene; V was cut back by 6 bases and J by 6 bases. CDR3 size: 15 residues. The V gene's germline CDR1 is MNHEY and CDR2 SMNVEV (reference sequence). The CDR3: CASRGLAGGYDTQYF. In nucleotides, the CDR3 is TGTGCCAGCAGGGGACTAGCGGGAGGTTATGATACGCAGTATTTT.

This chain links TRBV2 with TRBJ2-2, with 10 bases aligning to TRBD2. The CDR3 runs 14 residues. V trimming: 9 bases; J trimming: 6 bases; junction bases outside the gene matches: 7. CDR1 and CDR2 from the germline V gene are SNHLY and FYNNEI. DNA of the CDR3: TGTGCCAGTAACCCGGGACTAGCGTCCGGGGAGCTGTTTTTT. The encoded protein is CASNPGLASGELFF.

The chain carries TRBV6-4 and TRBJ2-7, with D perhaps matching TRBD2 (7 bases). V lost 3 bases, J lost 4 bases, and 10 bases lay in between. CDR3 length: 13 amino acids. The germline V gene has CDR1 MRHNA and CDR2 SNTAGT. CDR3 bases: TGTGCCAGCAGTGAACAGGGAGGGTACGAGCAGTACTTC. Amino acid sequence: CASSEQGGYEQYF.

The chain joins TRBV9 to TRBJ2-5; tentatively, D is TRBD2 (7 bases). V lost 1 base and J lost 2, with 12 bases in between. The germline gives CDR1 SGDLS, CDR2 YYNGEE. The CDR3 length is 15 residues. CDR3 bases: TGTGCCAGCAGCGTAACTGCGGGGGCACAAGAGACCCAGTACTTC. Amino acid sequence: CASSVTAGAQETQYF.

The gene calls are TRBV19 and TRBJ1-5; possibly TRBD1 for D (5 bases). Trimming stripped 5 bases from V and 4 bases from J, with 18 bases between. Germline values: CDR1 LNHDA, CDR2 SQIVND (reference sequence). This CDR3 spans 16 amino acids. The CDR3 loop reads CASSQFLGRVNQPQHF. CDR3 nucleotide sequence: TGTGCCAGTAGTCAATTCCTGGGCAGGGTTAATCAGCCCCAGCATTTT.

V usage is TRBV19 and J usage is TRBJ1-2; D ambiguous. This CDR3 region has 14 residues. Per germline, CDR1 LNHDA and CDR2 SQIVND (reference sequence). V lost 8 bases to trimming and J lost 2 bases, with 15 bases between them. CDR3 sequence (DNA): TGTGCCAGTCGCCCCGCCGGGAGGAACTATGGCTACACCTTC. Protein product: CASRPAGRNYGYTF.

CDR3 amino acids: CASSSGQGAFGYTF. In DNA, the CDR3 is TGTGCCAGCAGCTCGGGACAGGGGGCGTTCGGCTACACCTTC. This rearrangement joins TRBV7-9 to TRBJ1-2; TRBD1 aligns across 12 bases. The germline V gene encodes CDR1 SEHNR and CDR2 FQNEAQ (reference sequence). CDR3 length: 14 amino acids. J was trimmed by 8 bases and V by 4 bases; bases with no gene match: 5.

V gene TRBV12-5 combines with J gene TRBJ2-3, with a weak D call TRBD2 (6 bases). The CDR3 totals 18 residues. Between the trimmed V and J ends, which lost 3 bases and 0 bases, there was a span of 19 bases. Germline loops: CDR1 LGHNT, CDR2 FRNRAP. The CDR3 DNA follows: TGTGCTAGTGGTTTCGGGGAGGTTAGACTACCTAGCACAGATACGCAGTATTTT. This codes for CASGFGEVRLPSTDTQYF.

The V and J genes are TRBV28 and TRBJ1-6; D may be TRBD1 (5 bases). Germline lookup yields CDR1 MDHEN and CDR2 SYDVKM. The V end lost 10 bases, the J end lost 5 bases, and 12 bases lay between the germline ends. The CDR3 contains 13 residues. In nucleotides, the CDR3 is TGTGCCACCCATTACAGGAATAATTCACCCCTCCACTTT. Translated: CATHYRNNSPLHF. Supplemented by reference TRBV28 and TRBJ1-6, the full variable domain reads DVKVTQSSRYLVKRTGEKVFLECVQDMDHENMFWYRQDPGLGLRLIYFSYDVKMKEKGDIPEGYSVSREKKERFSLILESASTNQTSMYLCATHYRNNSPLHFGNGTRLTVT.

This clone was seen a handful of times. The genes are TRBV16 and TRBJ1-5; D might be TRBD1 (6 bases). V lost 2 bases to trimming and J lost 5 bases, with 10 bases between them. The CDR3 length is 14 residues. Germline V gene data show CDR1 as KGHSY and CDR2 as FQNENV. The CDR3 reads CASSQPGQDQPQHF. The DNA for the CDR3 is TGTGCCAGCAGCCAACCGGGACAAGATCAGCCCCAGCATTTT.

The chain is built from TRBV12-5 and TRBJ1-5, with D perhaps TRBD1 (6 bases). Germline lookup yields CDR1 LGHNT and CDR2 FRNRAP. Trimming cost V 0 bases and J 6 bases, with 15 bases left between them. The CDR3 contains 16 residues. The CDR3 protein is CASGLVGTRPVQPQHF. The CDR3 coding sequence is TGTGCTAGTGGTTTGGTAGGGACAAGGCCGGTTCAGCCCCAGCATTTT. Based on the CDR3 plus reference TRBV12-5 and TRBJ1-5, the full variable domain is DARVTQTPRHKVTEMGQEVTMRCQPILGHNTVFWYRQTMMQGLELLAYFRNRAPLDDSGMPKDRFSAEMPDATLATLKIQPSEPRDSAVYFCASGLVGTRPVQPQHFGDGTRLSIL.

V and J are TRBV9 and TRBJ1-1; possibly TRBD1 for D (6 bases). CDR3 length equals 13 residues. The V and J ends lost 3 bases and 2 bases respectively, with 8 bases between them. In germline, CDR1 is SGDLS, CDR2 YYNGEE. This CDR3 is CASSAQGNTEAFF. The DNA for the CDR3 is TGTGCCAGCAGCGCACAGGGAAACACTGAAGCTTTCTTT.

The chain has TRBV5-4 and TRBJ2-5; possibly TRBD2 for D (6 bases). V lost 0 bases and J 1 base, leaving 7 bases between the germline ends. CDR3 length equals 14 residues. Germline assignment: CDR1 SGHNT and CDR2 YYREEE (reference sequence). The CDR3 region has the DNA TGTGCCAGCAGCTTGGGGAGGGGCCAAGAGACCCAGTACTTC. Protein sequence: CASSLGRGQETQYF.

This clone has only one observation. This chain links TRBV7-9 with TRBJ1-3; TRBD1 is a possible D gene (5 bases). Trimming pared 7 bases from V and 3 bases from J, leaving 19 bases between. This CDR3 spans 16 amino acids. CDR1 is SEHNR, CDR2 FQNEAQ, per germline (reference sequence). The CDR3 DNA follows: TGTGCCAGCAACCCTAAGGCGGGGCAGGGTGGAAACACCATATATTTT. Its translation: CASNPKAGQGGNTIYF.

The chain uses TRBV10-3 and TRBJ1-4; unclear D gene. This CDR3 contains 14 residues. Trimming left V 2 bases short and J 7 bases short, with 11 bases between. In germline, CDR1 is ENHRY, CDR2 SYGVKD. CDR3 bases: TGTGCCATCAGTGAGGAGTGGGCGGGTGAAAAACTGTTTTTT. This sequence encodes CAISEEWAGEKLFF.